The rows below give T cell receptor beta chains drawn from one sample of a study of T cells in Graves' hyperthyroidism and ophthalmopathy. TCRdb recomputed calls from the multiplex PCR reads with MiXCR, one row per CDR3 protein. The sample has roughly 380,000 distinct CDR3 sequences, about 14% seen once. Sequenced: blood. The receptor source for this set is a man aged 25 to 40 with Graves' hyperthyroidism that later progressed to Graves' ophthalmopathy. The CDR3 runs from the conserved cysteine through the conserved F or W. The order of the fields is V gene, clone size, J gene, D gene, CDR3 protein, CDR3 DNA. A D gene is named only where the DNA matches it firmly. A row's size may be missing; if present it is once, few, many or a size class.

V: TRBV12-3/TRBV12-4; size: many; J: TRBJ2-5; D: TRBD1; CDR3: CASRGDRGIKTQYF; DNA: TGTGCCAGCAGGGGGGACAGGGGTATTAAGACCCAGTACTTC
V: TRBV2; size: many; J: TRBJ2-2; D: NA; CDR3: CASSEARRESGELFF; DNA: TGTGCCAGCAGTGAAGCACGCAGGGAATCGGGGGAGCTGTTTTTT
V: TRBV29-1; size: few; J: TRBJ2-1; D: NA; CDR3: CSVEGGPKYNEQFF; DNA: TGCAGCGTTGAAGGAGGTCCGAAATACAATGAGCAGTTCTTC
V: TRBV6-5; size: many; J: TRBJ1-2; D: TRBD1; CDR3: CASSYSFFRTGFYGYTF; DNA: TGTGCCAGCAGTTACTCGTTCTTCAGGACAGGGTTCTATGGCTACACCTTC
V: TRBV6-2/TRBV6-3; size: few; J: TRBJ1-1; D: NA; CDR3: CASAHLTNTEAFF; DNA: TGTGCCAGCGCGCATCTCACCAACACTGAAGCTTTCTTT
V: TRBV20-1; size: NA; J: TRBJ2-2; D: NA; CDR3: CSARGFVGELFF; DNA: TGCAGTGCTAGAGGGTTTGTGGGGGAGCTGTTTTTT
V: TRBV6-1; size: many; J: TRBJ1-5; D: TRBD1; CDR3: CASSDRGYSNQPQHF; DNA: TGTGCCAGCAGTGACAGGGGGTATAGCAATCAGCCCCAGCATTTT
V: TRBV5-1; size: few; J: TRBJ1-2; D: NA; CDR3: CASSPLDRPGDYGYTF; DNA: TGCGCCAGCAGCCCCCTTGACAGGCCAGGGGACTATGGCTACACCTTC
V: TRBV20-1; size: few; J: TRBJ1-2; D: NA; CDR3: CSAKPTGPYGYTF; DNA: TGCAGTGCTAAACCGACGGGACCCTATGGCTACACCTTC
V: TRBV25-1; size: NA; J: TRBJ1-6; D: NA; CDR3: CASSEWGDRNPPLHF; DNA: TGTGCCAGCAGTGAATGGGGGGACCGAAATCCACCCCTCCACTTT
V: TRBV4-1; size: few; J: TRBJ1-4; D: NA; CDR3: CASSRPGPGGNEKLFF; DNA: TGCGCCAGCAGCCGACCGGGACCGGGGGGTAATGAAAAACTGTTTTTT
V: TRBV28; size: many; J: TRBJ2-5; D: TRBD1; CDR3: CASSPPGVTGGARETQYF; DNA: TGTGCCAGCAGTCCACCCGGGGTGACAGGGGGCGCGAGGGAGACCCAGTACTTC
V: TRBV30; size: many; J: TRBJ1-1; D: NA; CDR3: CAWRGPMNTEAFF; DNA: TGTGCCTGGAGGGGCCCGATGAACACTGAAGCTTTCTTT
V: TRBV6-4; size: few; J: TRBJ2-1; D: NA; CDR3: CASSDGAGENNEQFF; DNA: TGTGCCAGCAGTGACGGGGCAGGGGAAAACAATGAGCAGTTCTTC
V: TRBV28; size: many; J: TRBJ2-7; D: NA; CDR3: CASSFLPQVDEQYF; DNA: TGTGCCAGCAGTTTCTTGCCCCAGGTGGACGAGCAGTACTTC
V: TRBV3-1; size: many; J: TRBJ1-6; D: NA; CDR3: CASSRGGGNSPLHF; DNA: TGTGCCAGCAGCCGCGGGGGGGGGAATTCACCCCTCCACTTT
V: TRBV2; size: few; J: TRBJ2-7; D: NA; CDR3: CASTVQKTYEQYF; DNA: TGTGCCAGCACCGTACAGAAAACCTACGAGCAGTACTTC
V: TRBV12-3/TRBV12-4; size: many; J: TRBJ2-5; D: NA; CDR3: CASRGTGFQETQYF; DNA: TGTGCCAGCAGGGGAACAGGTTTCCAAGAGACCCAGTACTTC
V: TRBV3-1; size: NA; J: TRBJ2-1; D: NA; CDR3: CASPREGAGNEQFF; DNA: TGTGCCAGCCCCCGTGAAGGGGCGGGGAATGAGCAGTTCTTC
V: TRBV20-1; size: many; J: TRBJ2-7; D: NA; CDR3: CSAPSEPSYEQYF; DNA: TGCAGTGCCCCTTCAGAGCCCTCCTACGAGCAGTACTTC
V: TRBV7-9; size: NA; J: TRBJ1-6; D: TRBD1; CDR3: CASRGAQGLYNSPLHF; DNA: TGTGCCAGCAGGGGGGCACAGGGGCTATATAATTCACCCCTCCACTTT
V: TRBV11-2; size: many; J: TRBJ1-4; D: TRBD1; CDR3: CASRSRDRGFEEKLFF; DNA: TGTGCCAGCAGGTCGCGGGACAGGGGATTTGAGGAAAAACTGTTTTTT
V: TRBV20-1; size: NA; J: TRBJ1-3; D: NA; CDR3: CSARDRRTSGNTIYF; DNA: TGCAGTGCTAGAGATAGGAGAACCTCTGGAAACACCATATATTTT
V: TRBV6-1; size: few; J: TRBJ2-1; D: NA; CDR3: CASSFRRGEQFF; DNA: TGTGCCAGCAGTTTCCGACGAGGGGAGCAGTTCTTC
V: TRBV28; size: few; J: TRBJ1-1; D: NA; CDR3: CASSLTRVPNTEAFF; DNA: TGTGCCAGCAGTTTAACCAGGGTCCCGAACACTGAAGCTTTCTTT
V: TRBV5-1; size: NA; J: TRBJ1-1; D: NA; CDR3: CASSSSLTLNTEAFF; DNA: TGCGCCAGCAGCTCTTCACTGACGTTGAACACTGAAGCTTTCTTT
V: TRBV11-2; size: NA; J: TRBJ2-3; D: NA; CDR3: CASSLVLLSTDTQYF; DNA: TGTGCCAGCAGCTTAGTACTACTTAGCACAGATACGCAGTATTTT
V: TRBV4-1; size: few; J: TRBJ1-2; D: TRBD1; CDR3: CASSHGQAEYGYTF; DNA: TGCGCCAGCAGCCATGGACAGGCGGAATATGGCTACACCTTC
V: TRBV19; size: NA; J: TRBJ1-1; D: TRBD1; CDR3: CASAPRDSFILMNTEAFF; DNA: TGTGCCAGTGCCCCCCGGGACAGCTTCATCCTCATGAACACTGAAGCTTTCTTT
V: TRBV10-3; size: NA; J: TRBJ2-7; D: TRBD1; CDR3: CAISEGQGSYEQYF; DNA: TGTGCCATCAGTGAGGGACAGGGGAGCTACGAGCAGTACTTC
V: TRBV11-2; size: many; J: TRBJ2-7; D: TRBD1; CDR3: CASSLGDRAPFYEQYF; DNA: TGTGCCAGCAGCTTAGGGGACAGGGCTCCCTTCTACGAGCAGTACTTC
V: TRBV6-6; size: few; J: TRBJ1-2; D: TRBD1; CDR3: CASSYSAGDSTYGYTF; DNA: TGTGCCAGCAGTTACTCGGCTGGGGACAGTACCTATGGCTACACCTTC
V: TRBV6-7; size: many; J: TRBJ1-5; D: NA; CDR3: CASSYSKTGTEYQPQHF; DNA: TGTGCCAGCAGTTACTCAAAGACCGGGACTGAGTATCAGCCCCAGCATTTT
V: TRBV15; size: NA; J: TRBJ1-2; D: TRBD1; CDR3: CATSRDQGGSGYTF; DNA: TGTGCCACCAGCAGAGATCAGGGGGGTTCCGGCTACACCTTC
V: TRBV30; size: NA; J: TRBJ1-5; D: NA; CDR3: CAWSETLGRPQHF; DNA: TGTGCCTGGAGTGAGACTCTTGGGCGGCCCCAGCATTTT
V: TRBV2; size: many; J: TRBJ2-3; D: NA; CDR3: CASSESATFGTDTQYF; DNA: TGTGCCAGCAGTGAGTCGGCCACTTTCGGTACAGATACGCAGTATTTT
V: TRBV7-8; size: many; J: TRBJ2-3; D: NA; CDR3: CASSLGARPLSTDTQYF; DNA: TGTGCCAGCAGCTTAGGTGCTAGACCCCTGAGCACAGATACGCAGTATTTT
V: TRBV6-5; size: NA; J: TRBJ2-1; D: NA; CDR3: CASSYSIGVTDGNEQFF; DNA: TGTGCCAGCAGTTACTCGATAGGGGTTACGGACGGGAATGAGCAGTTCTTC
V: TRBV4-1; size: few; J: TRBJ2-5; D: NA; CDR3: CASSPFADRQETQYF; DNA: TGCGCCAGCAGCCCCTTTGCGGATCGCCAAGAGACCCAGTACTTC
V: TRBV4-1; size: few; J: TRBJ1-6; D: NA; CDR3: CASSTGAGYNSPLHF; DNA: TGCGCCAGCAGCACGGGGGCGGGCTATAATTCACCCCTCCACTTT
V: TRBV18; size: NA; J: TRBJ2-3; D: TRBD1; CDR3: CASSPRQGANAGDTQYF; DNA: TGTGCCAGCTCACCACGGCAGGGGGCGAACGCAGGGGATACGCAGTATTTT
V: TRBV7-2; size: many; J: TRBJ2-7; D: NA; CDR3: CASSLVSGREQYF; DNA: TGTGCCAGCAGCTTAGTATCGGGGCGCGAGCAGTACTTC
V: TRBV5-5; size: NA; J: TRBJ2-5; D: NA; CDR3: CASSLSRGQHQETQYF; DNA: TGTGCCAGCAGCTTGTCCAGGGGCCAGCACCAAGAGACCCAGTACTTC
V: TRBV5-1; size: few; J: TRBJ1-4; D: TRBD1; CDR3: CASSWGTGSNEKLFF; DNA: TGCGCCAGCAGCTGGGGGACAGGGTCTAATGAAAAACTGTTTTTT
V: TRBV5-8; size: few; J: TRBJ1-3; D: NA; CDR3: CASSLDAGEGNTIYF; DNA: TGTGCCAGCAGCTTGGATGCAGGCGAAGGAAACACCATATATTTT
V: TRBV24-1; size: NA; J: TRBJ2-1; D: TRBD2; CDR3: CATSAWGGSYNEQFF; DNA: TGTGCCACCAGTGCTTGGGGGGGCTCCTACAATGAGCAGTTCTTC
V: TRBV12-5; size: many; J: TRBJ1-5; D: NA; CDR3: CASGLGGGNSNQPQHF; DNA: TGTGCTAGTGGTTTGGGAGGGGGTAATAGCAATCAGCCCCAGCATTTT
V: TRBV7-9; size: NA; J: TRBJ2-7; D: NA; CDR3: CASSQSYYEQYF; DNA: TGTGCCAGCAGCCAATCATACTACGAGCAGTACTTC
V: TRBV7-2; size: many; J: TRBJ2-2; D: TRBD2; CDR3: CASSPPGLAGGPGELFF; DNA: TGTGCCAGCAGCCCTCCGGGACTAGCGGGGGGCCCCGGGGAGCTGTTTTTT
V: TRBV7-2; size: few; J: TRBJ2-7; D: TRBD1; CDR3: CASSFPRTGGASYEQYF; DNA: TGTGCCAGCAGCTTCCCCCGGACAGGGGGCGCATCGTACGAGCAGTACTTC